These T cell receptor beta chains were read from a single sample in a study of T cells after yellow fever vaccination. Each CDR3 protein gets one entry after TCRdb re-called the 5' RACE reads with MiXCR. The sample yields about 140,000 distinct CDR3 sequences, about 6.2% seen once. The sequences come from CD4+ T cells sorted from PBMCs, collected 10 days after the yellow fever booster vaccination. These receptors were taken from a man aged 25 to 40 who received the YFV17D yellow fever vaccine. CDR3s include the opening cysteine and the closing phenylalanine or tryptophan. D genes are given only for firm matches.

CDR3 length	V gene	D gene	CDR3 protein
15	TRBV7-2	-	CASSSGHPRTDTQYF
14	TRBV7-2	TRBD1	CASSSRTGSYEQYF
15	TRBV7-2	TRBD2	CASSLAREKVNEQFF
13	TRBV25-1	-	CASSEWGSYEQYF
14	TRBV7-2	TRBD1	CASSRDRGRDTQYF
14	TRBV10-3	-	CAISGDTSNQPQHF
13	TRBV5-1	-	CASMEGSLTEAFF
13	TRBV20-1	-	CSARGTVSREQYF
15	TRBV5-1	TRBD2	CASSRDTSGNNEQFF
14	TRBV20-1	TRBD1	CSAYPGTGSYEQYF
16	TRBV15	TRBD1	CATSVGRTGGQETQYF
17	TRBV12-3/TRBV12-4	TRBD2	CASSQLAGGPSEETQYF
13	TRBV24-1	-	CATSDGGQETQYF
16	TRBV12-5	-	CASGLGSIGGGQPQHF
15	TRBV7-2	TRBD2	CASSSSGRGADTQYF
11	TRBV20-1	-	CSAYNNYGYTF
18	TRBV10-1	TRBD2	CASSDLASGSRATDTQYF
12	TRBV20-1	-	CSAQTLEPVPFF
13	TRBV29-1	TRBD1	CSAGTGSGNTIYF
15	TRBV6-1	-	CASSDWRGDNQPQHF
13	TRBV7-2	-	CASSLEIHNEQFF
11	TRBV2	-	CASSLLGPQFF
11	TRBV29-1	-	CSVRRDTEAFF
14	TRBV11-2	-	CASRPIAAQPEQYF
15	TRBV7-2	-	CASSLTATREYEQYF
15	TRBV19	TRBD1	CASSSSSRGATEAFF
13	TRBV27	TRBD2	CASGRSGGNEQFF
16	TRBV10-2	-	CASSPLAGGVSQPQHF
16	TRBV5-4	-	CASAPMGSGRGETQYF
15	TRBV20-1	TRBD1	CSARLNRGKVNEQFF
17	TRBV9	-	CASSVGQGIGGANVLTF
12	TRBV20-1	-	CSAREGTGGQYF
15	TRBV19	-	CASTQGGSSGNTIYF
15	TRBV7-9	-	CASSLGGTERETQYF
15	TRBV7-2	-	CASSRVGRATDTQYF
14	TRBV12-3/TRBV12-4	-	CASSFAGSNQPQHF
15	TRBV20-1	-	CSARGGKLGYNEQFF
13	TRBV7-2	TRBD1	CASGVRGHQPQHF
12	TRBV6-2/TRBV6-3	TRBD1	CASRRTGTEQFF
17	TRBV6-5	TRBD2	CASSWTRGLASTDTQYF
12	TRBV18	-	CASSHRTYEQYF
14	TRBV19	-	CASSIFRGGGEQYF
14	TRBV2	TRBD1	CASSDWDRIYEQYF
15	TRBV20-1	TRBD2	CSARPGTSGTDTQYF
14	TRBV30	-	CAWSVPSREDEQFF
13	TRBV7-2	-	CASSRDTINTIYF
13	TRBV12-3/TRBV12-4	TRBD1	CASSLTGGGEQYF
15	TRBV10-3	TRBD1	CAISELGTADTEAFF
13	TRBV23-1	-	CASSPERDNEQFF
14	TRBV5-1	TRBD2	CASSGAGMAYEQYF
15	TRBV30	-	CAWSVSGNSNQPQHF